A selection of T cell receptor beta chains follows, all from one sample in a study of T cell repertoires in ileal Crohn's disease. Here immunoSEQ multiplex PCR was the method, and the copy in TCRdb shows in-frame clones only, minus some. This sample has fewer than 20,000 clones, with 85% to 95% found just once. Sequenced material: ileal tissue. These TCRs come from an adult with Crohn's disease. Each CDR3 is given with its conserved first and last residue. A D gene is named only where the DNA matches it firmly. The size field is filled for only some rows; it gives once, few, many or a size class.

CDR3aa: CASYDRGATEAFF; CDR3nt: TGTGCCAGTTACGACAGGGGGGCCACTGAAGCTTTCTTT; v_gene: TRBV6-1; abundance: -; d_gene: TRBD1; j_gene: TRBJ1-1
CDR3aa: CASSEEAGLSYNEQFF; CDR3nt: TGTGCCAGCAGTGAAGAGGCAGGTCTCTCCTACAATGAGCAGTTCTTC; v_gene: TRBV2; abundance: -; d_gene: -; j_gene: TRBJ2-1
CDR3aa: CASSPYDRGSYNSPLHF; CDR3nt: TGTGCCAGCTCACCGTACGACAGGGGCTCCTATAATTCACCCCTCCACTTT; v_gene: TRBV18; abundance: -; d_gene: TRBD1; j_gene: TRBJ1-6
CDR3aa: CASSLTVTNSPLHF; CDR3nt: TGTGCCAGCAGCTTAACAGTTACCAATTCACCCCTCCACTTT; v_gene: TRBV27; abundance: -; d_gene: -; j_gene: TRBJ1-6
CDR3aa: CASSVGAGTGNTIYF; CDR3nt: TGTGCCAGCAGCGTAGGGGCAGGGACTGGAAACACCATATATTTT; v_gene: TRBV9; abundance: once; d_gene: -; j_gene: TRBJ1-3
CDR3aa: CASSTWGGGGQYF; CDR3nt: TGTGCCAGCAGCACCTGGGGCGGGGGTGGGCAGTATTTT; v_gene: TRBV6-5; abundance: -; d_gene: TRBD2; j_gene: TRBJ2-3
CDR3aa: CASSPRDRGDRDTQYF; CDR3nt: TGTGCCAGCAGCCCAAGGGACAGGGGCGACAGGGATACGCAGTATTTT; v_gene: TRBV9; abundance: -; d_gene: TRBD1; j_gene: TRBJ2-3
CDR3aa: CASSSVRTGGRGYTF; CDR3nt: TGTGCCAGCAGCTCCGTTAGGACAGGGGGCAGAGGCTACACCTTC; v_gene: TRBV13; abundance: -; d_gene: TRBD1; j_gene: TRBJ1-2
CDR3aa: CASSNTGSQPQHF; CDR3nt: TGTGCCAGTAGTAATACAGGGAGCCAGCCCCAGCATTTT; v_gene: TRBV19; abundance: few; d_gene: -; j_gene: TRBJ1-5
CDR3aa: CASSQDQTGLYGYTF; CDR3nt: TGCGCCAGCAGCCAAGATCAGACAGGGCTATATGGCTACACCTTC; v_gene: TRBV4-1; abundance: -; d_gene: TRBD1; j_gene: TRBJ1-2